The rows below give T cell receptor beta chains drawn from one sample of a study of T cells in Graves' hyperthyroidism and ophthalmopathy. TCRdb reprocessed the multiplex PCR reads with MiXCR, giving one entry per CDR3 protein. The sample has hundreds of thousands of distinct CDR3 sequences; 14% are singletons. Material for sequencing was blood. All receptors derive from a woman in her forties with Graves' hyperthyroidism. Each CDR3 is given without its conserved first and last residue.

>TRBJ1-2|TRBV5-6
ASSFPGLYGYT
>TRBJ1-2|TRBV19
ASSIPRDFYGYT
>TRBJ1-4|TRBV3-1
ASSGGDSLNEKLF
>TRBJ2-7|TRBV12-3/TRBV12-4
ASSSSGTGAYEQY
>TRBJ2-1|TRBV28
ASSLSSIEQF
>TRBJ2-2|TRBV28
ASSLSVGKEGGELF
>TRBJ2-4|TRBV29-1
SVYGTDENIQY
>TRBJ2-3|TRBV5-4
ATQPSGSGDTQY
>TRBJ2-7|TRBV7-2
ASSLPAAGAEQY
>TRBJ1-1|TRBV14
ASSRVTGNTEAF
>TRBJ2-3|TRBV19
ASSMTKGTSGKTDTQY
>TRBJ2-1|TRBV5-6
ASSPVDRDLSYNEQF
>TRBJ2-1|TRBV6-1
ASSDGWGETHNNEQF
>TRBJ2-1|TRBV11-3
ASSLGSRLAAIGLNNEQF
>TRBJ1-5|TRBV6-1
ASRPRDYNQPQH
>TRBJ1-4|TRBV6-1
ASEEWGATNEKLF
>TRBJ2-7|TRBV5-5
ASSLEGTGQVYEQY
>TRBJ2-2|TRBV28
ASSGILTGELF
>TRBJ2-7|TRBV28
ASRIRLAGSYEQY
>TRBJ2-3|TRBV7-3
ASSLMRGPPTDTQY
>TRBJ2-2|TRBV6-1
ASSPDRPTGELF
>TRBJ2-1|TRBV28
ATYVPGLPYNEQF
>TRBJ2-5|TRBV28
ASSFPPTGTGGETQY
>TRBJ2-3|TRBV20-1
SANRGGTDTQY
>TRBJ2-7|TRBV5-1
ASTLVGTERTYEQY
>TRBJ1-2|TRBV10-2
ASSEISGRLEDGYT
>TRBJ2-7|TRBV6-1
TSSVGGGSYEQY
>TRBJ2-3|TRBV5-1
ASSLAWGAWDTQY
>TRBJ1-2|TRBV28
ASLKAHGYGYT
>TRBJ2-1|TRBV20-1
SASHLAASSNEQF
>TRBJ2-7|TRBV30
AWGLAGGSPHEQY
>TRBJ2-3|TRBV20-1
SASSGGTDTQY
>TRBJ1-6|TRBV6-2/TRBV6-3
ASSRGTATYNSPLH
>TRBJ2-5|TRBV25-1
ASSRLAGGGETQY
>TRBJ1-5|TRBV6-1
ASRPTGGGQPQH
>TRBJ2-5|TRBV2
ASSEARLAEETQY
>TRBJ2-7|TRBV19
ASTDRSYEQY
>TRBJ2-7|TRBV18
ASSTTGTAEQY
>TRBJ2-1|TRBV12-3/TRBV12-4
ASSYILGTSGRGFTSYNEQF
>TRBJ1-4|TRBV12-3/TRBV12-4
ASSPLWAGQANEKLF
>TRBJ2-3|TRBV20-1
SARAKATGSFTDTQY
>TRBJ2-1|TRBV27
ASSLLDRMGEQF
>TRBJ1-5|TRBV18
ASSPGGRESSNQPQH
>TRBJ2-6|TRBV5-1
ASSLGGTDSGANVLT
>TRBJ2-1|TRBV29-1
SVEDQGTSGRRDEQF
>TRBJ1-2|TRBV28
ASSAIVRDREEYGYT
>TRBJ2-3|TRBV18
ASSPLDTTDTQY
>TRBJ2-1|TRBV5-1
ASSQPTGTSGWDEQF
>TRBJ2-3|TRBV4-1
ASSQVPPWEGLLGQY
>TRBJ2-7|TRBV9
ASSVGGTGAYEQY
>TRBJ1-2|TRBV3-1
ASSQSLQLGYGYT
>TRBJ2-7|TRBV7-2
ASSPGTSGPGYEQY
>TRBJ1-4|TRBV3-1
ASSQRVWGTVVHVQGEKLF
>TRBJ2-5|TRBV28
ASRAGGPQETQY
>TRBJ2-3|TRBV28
ASSLWTLLAGGPGSTDTQY
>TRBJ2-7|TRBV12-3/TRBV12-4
ASSLGTGGSHEQY
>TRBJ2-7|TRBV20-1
SARGGGRGGAYEQY
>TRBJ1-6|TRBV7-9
ASSLDGGVDSPLH
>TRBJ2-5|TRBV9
ASSVGLGPGETQY